A selection of T cell receptor beta chains follows, all from one sample in a study of T cell responses to AZD1222 COVID-19 vaccine. Sequencing used immunoSEQ multiplex PCR; TCRdb keeps in-frame clones, though not all of them. The repertoire has 65,000 to 70,000 clones, around 83% of them found once; the top ten carry 9% to 13%. The sequencing used peripheral blood, collected on day 0 of AZD1222 vaccination. The receptors originated from an adult in good health. Both conserved end residues are part of each CDR3. Fields, in order: V gene, J gene, D gene, clone size, CDR3 protein, CDR3 DNA. The D gene is left open where the match is weak. For some rows the clone size is stated as once, few or many, or as a class when expanded; others skip it.

TRBV28,TRBJ1-3,NA,NA,CASSLSGLGGAGNTIYF,TGTGCCAGCAGTTTATCAGGTCTTGGGGGGGCTGGAAACACCATATATTTT
TRBV10-3,TRBJ2-7,NA,NA,CASNNGDRSYEQYF,TGTGCCAGCAACAACGGCGACAGATCCTACGAGCAGTACTTC
TRBV7-9,TRBJ2-7,TRBD1,NA,CASSGRQGVSYEQYF,TGTGCCAGCAGCGGAAGACAGGGGGTCTCCTACGAGCAGTACTTC
TRBV6-5,TRBJ2-3,NA,NA,CASSYSLGAVTDTQYF,TGTGCCAGCAGTTACTCCCTTGGTGCAGTCACAGATACGCAGTATTTT
TRBV5-1,TRBJ2-7,NA,few,CASSLVSAGPSYEQYF,TGCGCCAGCAGCTTGGTTTCGGCAGGGCCTTCGTACGAGCAGTACTTC
TRBV5-6,TRBJ1-1,NA,NA,CASSLAAGGTEAFF,TGTGCCAGCAGCTTGGCCGCCGGGGGCACTGAAGCTTTCTTT
TRBV19,TRBJ2-2,TRBD1,NA,CASSSGQGARFGPGELFF,TGTGCCAGTAGTAGTGGACAGGGGGCTCGATTTGGCCCCGGGGAGCTGTTTTTT
TRBV7-8,TRBJ1-1,NA,few,CASSSGRRTNTEAFF,TGTGCCAGCAGCTCAGGACGGAGGACCAACACTGAAGCTTTCTTT
TRBV7-2,TRBJ1-5,NA,few,CASSLVPGYSNQPQHF,TGTGCCAGCAGCTTAGTCCCAGGCTATAGCAATCAGCCCCAGCATTTT
TRBV5-4,TRBJ2-7,TRBD2,once,CASSPTGGVSYEQYF,TGTGCCAGCAGCCCCACGGGGGGGGTCTCCTACGAGCAGTACTTC
TRBV6-5,TRBJ1-2,TRBD1,NA,CASKSPGGYGYTF,TGTGCCAGCAAAAGCCCAGGGGGCTATGGCTACACCTTC
TRBV4-1,TRBJ2-7,NA,NA,CASRPDAGLNYEQYF,TGCGCCAGCAGGCCTGATGCGGGGCTTAACTACGAGCAGTACTTC
TRBV27,TRBJ2-5,NA,NA,CASSFVLQYF,TGTGCCAGCAGTTTTGTCCTCCAGTACTTC
TRBV10-3,TRBJ2-3,NA,NA,CAISTGLQIADTQYF,TGTGCCATCAGTACAGGACTACAAATAGCAGATACGCAGTATTTT
TRBV5-6,TRBJ2-7,TRBD2,NA,CASSLVSGAYEQYF,TGTGCCAGCAGCTTGGTTAGCGGGGCGTACGAGCAGTACTTC
TRBV18,TRBJ2-2,NA,NA,CASSSRGVSGELFF,TGTGCCAGCTCATCGCGAGGGGTTTCCGGGGAGCTGTTTTTT
TRBV10-2,TRBJ2-1,NA,once,CASSETREQFF,TGCGCCAGCAGCGAAACTCGGGAGCAGTTCTTC
TRBV5-1,TRBJ2-7,TRBD1,NA,CASRERTGGSSEQYF,TGCGCCAGCAGGGAGCGGACAGGGGGCTCTTCCGAGCAGTACTTC
TRBV3-1/TRBV3-2,TRBJ1-2,NA,once,CASSHRQINNYGYTF,TGTGCCAGCAGCCACAGACAGATCAATAACTATGGCTACACCTTC
TRBV28,TRBJ1-5,TRBD1,NA,CASSFWLFQGAVRGNQPQHF,TGTGCCAGCAGTTTTTGGTTGTTCCAGGGGGCAGTCCGGGGCAATCAGCCCCAGCATTTT
TRBV5-6,TRBJ1-1,TRBD1,NA,CASSWGQGDTEAFF,TGTGCCAGCAGCTGGGGACAGGGGGACACTGAAGCTTTCTTT
TRBV2,TRBJ1-5,NA,NA,CASSADRPLGQPQHF,TGTGCCAGCAGCGCAGACAGGCCCCTGGGTCAGCCCCAGCATTTT
TRBV28,TRBJ1-5,NA,once,CASSLLGNQPQHF,TGTGCCAGCAGTTTATTGGGCAATCAGCCCCAGCATTTT
TRBV10-1,TRBJ2-1,NA,NA,CASSEEVYGANEQFF,TGCGCCAGCAGTGAGGAGGTTTACGGGGCGAATGAGCAGTTCTTC
TRBV7-9,TRBJ2-7,TRBD2,NA,CASSKLTSGGSYEQYF,TGTGCCAGCAGCAAATTGACTAGCGGGGGCTCCTACGAGCAGTACTTC
TRBV29-1,TRBJ1-2,TRBD1,NA,CSVLTGENYGYTF,TGCAGCGTTTTGACAGGGGAAAACTATGGCTACACCTTC